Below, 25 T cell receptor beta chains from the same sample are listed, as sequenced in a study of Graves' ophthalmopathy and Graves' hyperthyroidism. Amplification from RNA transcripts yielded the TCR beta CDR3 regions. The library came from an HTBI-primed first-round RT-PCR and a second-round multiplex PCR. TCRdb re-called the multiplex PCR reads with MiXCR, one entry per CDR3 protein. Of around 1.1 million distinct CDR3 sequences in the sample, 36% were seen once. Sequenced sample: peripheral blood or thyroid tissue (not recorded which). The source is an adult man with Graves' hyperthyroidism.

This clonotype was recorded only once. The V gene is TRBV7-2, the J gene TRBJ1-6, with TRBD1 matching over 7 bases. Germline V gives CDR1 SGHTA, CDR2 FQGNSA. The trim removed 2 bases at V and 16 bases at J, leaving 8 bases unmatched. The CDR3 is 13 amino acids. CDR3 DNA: TGTGCCAGCAGCTTAAAGGGGACAGAGACACTCCACTTT. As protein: CASSLKGTETLHF.

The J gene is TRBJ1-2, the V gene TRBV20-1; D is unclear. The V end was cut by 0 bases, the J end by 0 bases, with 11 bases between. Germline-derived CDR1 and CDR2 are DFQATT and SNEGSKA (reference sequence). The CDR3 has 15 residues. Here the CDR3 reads CSARDSAKANYGYTF. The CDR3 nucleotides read TGCAGTGCTAGAGATTCGGCCAAAGCTAACTATGGCTACACCTTC.

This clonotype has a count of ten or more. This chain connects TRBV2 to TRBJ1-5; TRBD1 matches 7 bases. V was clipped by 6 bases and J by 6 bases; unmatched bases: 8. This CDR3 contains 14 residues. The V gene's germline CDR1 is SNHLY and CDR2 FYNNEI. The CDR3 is CASRGTGAGQPQHF. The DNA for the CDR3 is TGTGCCAGCAGAGGTACAGGGGCGGGTCAGCCCCAGCATTTT. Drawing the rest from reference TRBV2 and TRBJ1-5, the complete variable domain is EPEVTQTPSHQVTQMGQEVILRCVPISNHLYFYWYRQILGQKVEFLVSFYNNEISEKSEIFDDQFSVERPDGSNFTLKIRSTKLEDSAMYFCASRGTGAGQPQHFGDGTRLSIL.

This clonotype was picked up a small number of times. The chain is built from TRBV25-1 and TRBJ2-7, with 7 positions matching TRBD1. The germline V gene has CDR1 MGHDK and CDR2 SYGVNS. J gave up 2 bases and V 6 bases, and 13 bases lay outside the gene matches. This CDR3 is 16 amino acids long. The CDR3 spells CASSQDREVEAYEQYF. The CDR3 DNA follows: TGTGCCAGCAGCCAAGACAGGGAAGTTGAGGCCTACGAGCAGTACTTC.

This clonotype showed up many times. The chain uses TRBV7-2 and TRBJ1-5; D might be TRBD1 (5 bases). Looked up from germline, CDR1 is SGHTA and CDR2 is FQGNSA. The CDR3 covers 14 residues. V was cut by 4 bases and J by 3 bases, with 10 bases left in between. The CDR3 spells CASSWGGDNQPQHF. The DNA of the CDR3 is TGTGCCAGCAGCTGGGGGGGGGACAATCAGCCCCAGCATTTT.

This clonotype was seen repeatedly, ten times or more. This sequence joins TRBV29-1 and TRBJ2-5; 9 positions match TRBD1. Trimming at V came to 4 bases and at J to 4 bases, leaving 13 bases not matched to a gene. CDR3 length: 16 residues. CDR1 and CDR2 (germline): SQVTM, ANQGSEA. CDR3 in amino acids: CSVVPNRGRGGETQYF. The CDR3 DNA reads TGCAGCGTTGTACCTAACAGGGGGCGAGGAGGAGAGACCCAGTACTTC.

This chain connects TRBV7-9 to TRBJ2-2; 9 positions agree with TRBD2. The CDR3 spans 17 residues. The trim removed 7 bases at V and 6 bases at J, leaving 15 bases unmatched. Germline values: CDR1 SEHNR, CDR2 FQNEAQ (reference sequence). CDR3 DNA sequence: TGTGCCAGCATTGCGCGGGAGGGTTTAGCGAAGGCCGGGGAGCTGTTTTTT. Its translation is CASIAREGLAKAGELFF.

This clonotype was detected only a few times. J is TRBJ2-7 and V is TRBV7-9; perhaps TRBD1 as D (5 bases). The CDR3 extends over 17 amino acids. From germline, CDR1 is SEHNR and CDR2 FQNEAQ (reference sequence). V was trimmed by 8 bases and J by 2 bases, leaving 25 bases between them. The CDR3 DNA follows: TGTGCCAGCGGCTATCCCCTAGTAGCCAGGGCGACCTACGAGCAGTACTTC. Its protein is CASGYPLVARATYEQYF.

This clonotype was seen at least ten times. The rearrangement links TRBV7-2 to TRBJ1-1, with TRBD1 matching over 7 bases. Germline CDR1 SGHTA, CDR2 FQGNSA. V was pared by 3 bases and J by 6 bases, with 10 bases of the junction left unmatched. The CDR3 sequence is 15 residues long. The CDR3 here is CASSFLTGRGSEAFF. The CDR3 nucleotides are TGTGCCAGCAGCTTCTTGACAGGGAGGGGATCTGAAGCTTTCTTT. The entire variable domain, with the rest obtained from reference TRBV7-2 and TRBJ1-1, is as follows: GAGVSQSPSNKVTEKGKDVELRCDPISGHTALYWYRQSLGQGLEFLIYFQGNSAPDKSGLPSDRFSAERTGGSVSTLTIQRTQQEDSAVYLCASSFLTGRGSEAFFGQGTRLTVV.

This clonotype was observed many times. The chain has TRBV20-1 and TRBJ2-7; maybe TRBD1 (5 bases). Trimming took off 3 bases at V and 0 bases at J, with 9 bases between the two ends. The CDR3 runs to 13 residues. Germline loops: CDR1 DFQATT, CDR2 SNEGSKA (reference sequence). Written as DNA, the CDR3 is TGCAGTGCTAGGACAGCGACCTCCTACGAGCAGTACTTC. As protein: CSARTATSYEQYF.

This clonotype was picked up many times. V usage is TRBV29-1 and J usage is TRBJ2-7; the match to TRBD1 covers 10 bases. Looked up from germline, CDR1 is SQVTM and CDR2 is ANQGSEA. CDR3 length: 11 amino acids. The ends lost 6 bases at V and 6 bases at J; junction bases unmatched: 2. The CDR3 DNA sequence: TGCAGCGTGGGACAGGGGAGCGAGCAGTACTTC. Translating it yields CSVGQGSEQYF.

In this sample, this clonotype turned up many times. This chain's CDR3 is CATSGTAYNSPLHF. CDR3 nucleotide sequence: TGTGCCACTTCCGGGACAGCGTATAATTCACCCCTCCACTTT. The J gene is TRBJ1-6, the V gene TRBV19; TRBD1 aligns across 7 bases. J was trimmed by 4 bases and V by 10 bases; bases with no gene match: 7. CDR3 length equals 14 residues. Germline assignment: CDR1 LNHDA and CDR2 SQIVND (reference sequence). The variable domain in full, with the rest retrieved from reference TRBV19 and TRBJ1-6, is DGGITQSPKYLFRKEGQNVTLSCEQNLNHDAMYWYRQDPGQGLRLIYYSQIVNDFQKGDIAEGYSVSREKKESFPLTVTSAQKNPTAFYLCATSGTAYNSPLHFGNGTRLTVT.

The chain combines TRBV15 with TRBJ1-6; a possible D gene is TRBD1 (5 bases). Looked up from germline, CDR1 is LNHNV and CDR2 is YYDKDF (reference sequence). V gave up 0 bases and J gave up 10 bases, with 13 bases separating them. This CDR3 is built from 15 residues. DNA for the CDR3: TGTGCCACCAGCAGAGATGGCAGGGTTGGCTCACCCCTCCACTTT. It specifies CATSRDGRVGSPLHF.

The CDR3 sequence is CASSIRLSQETQYF. CDR3 DNA: TGTGCCAGCAGCATCCGACTATCCCAAGAGACCCAGTACTTC. The V and J genes are TRBV7-2 and TRBJ2-5, with D possibly being TRBD2 (5 bases). The CDR3 has 14 amino acids. Trimming took 5 bases from V and 1 from J, leaving 11 bases between them. Germline V gene lookup returns CDR1 SGHTA and CDR2 FQGNSA.

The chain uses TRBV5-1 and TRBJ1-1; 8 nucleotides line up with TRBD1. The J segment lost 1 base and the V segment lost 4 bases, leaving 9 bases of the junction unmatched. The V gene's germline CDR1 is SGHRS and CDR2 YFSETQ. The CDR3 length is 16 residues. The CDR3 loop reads CASSRTMDRANTEAFF. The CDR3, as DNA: TGCGCCAGCAGCCGAACCATGGACAGGGCGAACACTGAAGCTTTCTTT.

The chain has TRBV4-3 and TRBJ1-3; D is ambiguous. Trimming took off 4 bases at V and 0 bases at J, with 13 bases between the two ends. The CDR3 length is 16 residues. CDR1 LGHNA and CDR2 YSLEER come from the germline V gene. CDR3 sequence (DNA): TGCGCCAGCAGCCTCACTCACCGGAGCTCTGGAAACACCATATATTTT. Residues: CASSLTHRSSGNTIYF.

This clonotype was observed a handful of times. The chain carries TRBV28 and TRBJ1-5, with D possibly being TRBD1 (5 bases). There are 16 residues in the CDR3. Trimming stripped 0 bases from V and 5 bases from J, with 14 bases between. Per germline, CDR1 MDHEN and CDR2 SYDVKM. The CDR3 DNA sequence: TGTGCCAGCAGTTTATGGGCAGGGTTGGGGGATCAGCCCCAGCATTTT. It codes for CASSLWAGLGDQPQHF.

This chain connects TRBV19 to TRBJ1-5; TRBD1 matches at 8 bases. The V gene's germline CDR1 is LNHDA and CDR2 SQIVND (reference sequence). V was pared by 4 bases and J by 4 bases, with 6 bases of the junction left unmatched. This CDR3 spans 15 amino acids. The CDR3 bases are TGTGCCAGTAGTAGCTACAGGGGGAGGAATCAGCCCCAGCATTTT. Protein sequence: CASSSYRGRNQPQHF.

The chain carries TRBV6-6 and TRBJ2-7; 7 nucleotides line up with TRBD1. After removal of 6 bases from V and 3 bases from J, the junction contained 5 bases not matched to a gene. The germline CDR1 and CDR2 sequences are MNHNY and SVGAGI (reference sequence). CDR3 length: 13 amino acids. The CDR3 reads CASRAGTVYEQYF. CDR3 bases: TGTGCCAGCAGGGCCGGGACAGTCTACGAGCAGTACTTC.

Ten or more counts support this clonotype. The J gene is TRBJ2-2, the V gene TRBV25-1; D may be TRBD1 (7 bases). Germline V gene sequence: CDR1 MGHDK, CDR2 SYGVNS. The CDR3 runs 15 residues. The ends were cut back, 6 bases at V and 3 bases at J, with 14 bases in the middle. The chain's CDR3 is CASSAGQTYTGELFF. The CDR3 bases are TGTGCCAGCAGCGCGGGACAGACCTACACCGGGGAGCTGTTTTTT.

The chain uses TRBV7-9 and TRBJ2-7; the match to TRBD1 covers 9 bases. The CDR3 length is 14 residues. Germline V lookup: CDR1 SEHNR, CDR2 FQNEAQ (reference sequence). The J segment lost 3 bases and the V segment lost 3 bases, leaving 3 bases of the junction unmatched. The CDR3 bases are TGTGCCAGCAGCTTTGGACAGGGGCGCTACGAGCAGTACTTC. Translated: CASSFGQGRYEQYF.

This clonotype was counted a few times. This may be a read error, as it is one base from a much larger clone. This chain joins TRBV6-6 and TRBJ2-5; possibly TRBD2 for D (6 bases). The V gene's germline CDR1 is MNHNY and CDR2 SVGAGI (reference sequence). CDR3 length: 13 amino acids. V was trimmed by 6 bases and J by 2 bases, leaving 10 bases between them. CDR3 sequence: CASRIADQETQYF. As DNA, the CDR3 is TGTGCCAGCAGGATAGCGGATCAAGAGACCCAGTACTTC.

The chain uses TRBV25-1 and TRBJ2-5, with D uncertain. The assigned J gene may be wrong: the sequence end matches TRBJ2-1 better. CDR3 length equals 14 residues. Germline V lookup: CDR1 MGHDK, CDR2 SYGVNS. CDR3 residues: CASSELWRGGEQFF. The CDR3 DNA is TGTGCCAGCAGTGAATTGTGGCGAGGCGGTGAGCAGTTCTTC.

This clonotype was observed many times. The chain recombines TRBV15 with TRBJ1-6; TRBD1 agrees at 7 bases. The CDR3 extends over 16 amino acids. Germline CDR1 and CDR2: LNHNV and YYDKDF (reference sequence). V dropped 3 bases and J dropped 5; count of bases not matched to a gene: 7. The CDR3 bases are TGTGCCACCAGCAGGGACAGGCCGGCCAATAATTCACCCCTCCACTTT. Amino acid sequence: CATSRDRPANNSPLHF.

The CDR3 protein is CASSSGTARRETQYF. The CDR3 DNA is TGTGCCAGCAGCTCCGGGACAGCTCGGCGGGAGACCCAGTACTTC. The chain is built from TRBV11-2 and TRBJ2-5; 7 nucleotides match TRBD1. The germline CDR1 and CDR2 sequences are SGHAT and FQNNGV. The CDR3 has 15 residues. The ends lost 4 bases at V and 5 bases at J; junction bases unmatched: 10.